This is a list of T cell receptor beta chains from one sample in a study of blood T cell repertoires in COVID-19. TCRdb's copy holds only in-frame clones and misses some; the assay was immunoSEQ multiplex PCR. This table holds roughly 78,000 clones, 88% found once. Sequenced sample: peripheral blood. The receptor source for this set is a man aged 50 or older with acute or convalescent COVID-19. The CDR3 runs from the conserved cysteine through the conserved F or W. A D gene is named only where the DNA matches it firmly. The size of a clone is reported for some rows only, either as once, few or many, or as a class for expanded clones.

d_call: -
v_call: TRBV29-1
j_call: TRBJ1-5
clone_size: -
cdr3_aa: CSVQLQGGNQPQHF
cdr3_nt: TGCAGCGTTCAATTACAGGGTGGAAATCAGCCCCAGCATTTT

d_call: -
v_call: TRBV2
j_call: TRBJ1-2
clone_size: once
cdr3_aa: CASSANRESGHTF
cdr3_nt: TGTGCCAGCAGTGCCAACAGGGAGAGTGGCCACACCTTC

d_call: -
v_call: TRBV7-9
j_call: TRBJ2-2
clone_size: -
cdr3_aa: CASSFAQGPTGELFF
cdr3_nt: TGTGCCAGCAGCTTCGCGCAGGGTCCCACCGGGGAGCTGTTTTTT

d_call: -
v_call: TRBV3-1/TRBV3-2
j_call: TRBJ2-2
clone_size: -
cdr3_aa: CASSQQGYAGELFF
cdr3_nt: TGTGCCAGCAGCCAACAGGGTTACGCCGGGGAGCTGTTTTTT

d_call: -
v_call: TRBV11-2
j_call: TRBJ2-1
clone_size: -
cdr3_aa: CASSMDTYNEQFF
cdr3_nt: TGTGCCAGCAGCATGGACACGTACAATGAGCAGTTCTTC

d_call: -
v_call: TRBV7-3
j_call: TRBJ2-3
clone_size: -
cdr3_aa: CASSLFGGGTDTQYF
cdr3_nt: TGTGCCAGCAGCTTATTTGGCGGGGGCACAGATACGCAGTATTTT

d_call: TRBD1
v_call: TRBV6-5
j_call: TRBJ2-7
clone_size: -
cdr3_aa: CASRGTGTGNYEQYF
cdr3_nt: TGTGCCAGCAGGGGCACCGGGACAGGGAACTACGAGCAGTACTTC

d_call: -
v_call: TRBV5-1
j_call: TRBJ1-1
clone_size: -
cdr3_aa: CASSPLGQPNTEAFF
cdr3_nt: TGCGCCAGCAGCCCGCTCGGACAGCCGAACACTGAAGCTTTCTTT

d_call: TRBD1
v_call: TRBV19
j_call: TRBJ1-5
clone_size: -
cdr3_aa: CASSPVSGQGRQPQHF
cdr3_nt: TGTGCCAGTAGTCCCGTTTCTGGACAGGGCCGGCAGCCCCAGCATTTT

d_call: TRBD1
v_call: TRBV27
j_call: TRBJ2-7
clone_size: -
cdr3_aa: CASRNSQGPRDEQYF
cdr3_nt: TGTGCCAGCAGGAACTCACAGGGGCCGAGGGACGAGCAGTACTTC

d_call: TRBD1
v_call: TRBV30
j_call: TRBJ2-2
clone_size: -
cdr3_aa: CAWSLRDRYTGELFF
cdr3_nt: TGTGCCTGGAGTCTCCGGGACAGGTACACCGGGGAGCTGTTTTTT

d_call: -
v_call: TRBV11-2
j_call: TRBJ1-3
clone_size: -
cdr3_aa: CASSGPALTSGNTIYF
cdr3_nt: TGTGCCAGCAGCGGTCCCGCTCTAACCTCTGGAAACACCATATATTTT

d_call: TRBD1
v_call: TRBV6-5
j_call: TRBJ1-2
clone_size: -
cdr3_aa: CASSYSWTGGYGYTF
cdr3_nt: TGTGCCAGCAGTTATTCCTGGACAGGGGGCTATGGCTACACCTTC

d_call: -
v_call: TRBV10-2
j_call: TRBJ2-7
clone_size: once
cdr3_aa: CASSGEAASSYEQYF
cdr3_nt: TGCGCCAGCAGTGGTGAGGCAGCGAGCTCCTACGAGCAGTACTTC

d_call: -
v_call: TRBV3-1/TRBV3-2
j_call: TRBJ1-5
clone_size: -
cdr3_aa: CASSQTVGGNQPQHF
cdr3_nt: TGTGCCAGCAGCCAAACGGTTGGGGGGAATCAGCCCCAGCATTTT